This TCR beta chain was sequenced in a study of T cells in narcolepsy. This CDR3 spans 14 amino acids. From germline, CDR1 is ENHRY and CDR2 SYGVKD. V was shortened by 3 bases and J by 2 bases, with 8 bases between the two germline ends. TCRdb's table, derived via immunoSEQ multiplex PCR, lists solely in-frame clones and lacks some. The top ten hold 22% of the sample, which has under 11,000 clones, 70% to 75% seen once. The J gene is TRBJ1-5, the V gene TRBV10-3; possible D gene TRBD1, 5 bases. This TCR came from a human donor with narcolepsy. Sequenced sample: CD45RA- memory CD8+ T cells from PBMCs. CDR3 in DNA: TGTGCCATCAGTGAAGGGGTGGGCAATCAGCCCCAGCATTTT. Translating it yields CAISEGVGNQPQHF.